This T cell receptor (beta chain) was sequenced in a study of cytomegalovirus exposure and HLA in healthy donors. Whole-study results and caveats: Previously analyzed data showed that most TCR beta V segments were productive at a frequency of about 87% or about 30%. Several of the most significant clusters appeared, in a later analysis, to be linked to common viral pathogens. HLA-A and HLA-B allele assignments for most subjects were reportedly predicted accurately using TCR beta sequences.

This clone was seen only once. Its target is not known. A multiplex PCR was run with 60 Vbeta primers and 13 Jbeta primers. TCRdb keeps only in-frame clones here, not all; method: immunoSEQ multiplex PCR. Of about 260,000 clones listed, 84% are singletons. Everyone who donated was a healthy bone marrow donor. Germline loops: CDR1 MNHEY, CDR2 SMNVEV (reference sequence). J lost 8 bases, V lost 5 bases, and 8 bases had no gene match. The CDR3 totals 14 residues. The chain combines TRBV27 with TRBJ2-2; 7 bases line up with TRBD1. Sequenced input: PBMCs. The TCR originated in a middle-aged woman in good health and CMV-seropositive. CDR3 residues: CASSRAGGTGELFF. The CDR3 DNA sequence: TGTGCCAGCAGTCGGGCAGGGGGTACGGGGGAGCTGTTTTTT.